The 5 T cell receptor beta chains below were found in one sample sequenced in a study of T cells after yellow fever vaccination. From the 5' RACE reads, TCRdb called clonotypes with MiXCR, one entry per CDR3 protein. The repertoire holds 200,000 to 250,000 distinct CDR3 sequences, with about 7.1% as singletons. Sequences were derived from CD4+ T cells sorted from PBMCs, sampled 15 days after the yellow fever booster vaccination. The receptors come from a man younger than 40 who received the YFV17D yellow fever vaccine.

The chain carries TRBV20-1 and TRBJ2-7; 14 bases line up with TRBD2. V lost 6 bases to trimming and J lost 5 bases; unmatched junction nucleotides: 6. This CDR3 has 14 residues. Looked up from germline, CDR1 is DFQATT and CDR2 is SNEGSKA (reference sequence). CDR3 sequence: CSARAGLAGDEQYF. In DNA form, the CDR3 reads TGCAGTGCCAGGGCGGGACTAGCGGGAGACGAGCAGTACTTC.

In its sample, this clonotype was seen a few times. The chain uses TRBV5-1 and TRBJ1-1, with D possibly matching TRBD1 (6 bases). The CDR3 has 15 amino acids. Germline loops: CDR1 SGHRS, CDR2 YFSETQ. With 0 bases removed from V and 4 bases from J, the gap between germline ends came to 13 bases. As DNA, the CDR3 is TGCGCCAGCAGCTTGGCCCAGGGACACGGCACTGAAGCTTTCTTT. The encoded protein is CASSLAQGHGTEAFF.

This clonotype was counted at least ten times. The rearrangement uses TRBV28 and TRBJ2-2, with 10 bases aligning to TRBD2. The germline gives CDR1 MDHEN, CDR2 SYDVKM. This CDR3 has 15 residues. With 5 bases clipped from V and 5 bases from J, the junction kept 5 bases outside the gene matches. CDR3 DNA: TGTGCCAGCAGTACCTCGACTAGCGGGACCGGGGAGCTGTTTTTT. Translated, it gives CASSTSTSGTGELFF. Full variable domain (outside the CDR3, taken from reference TRBV28 and TRBJ2-2): DVKVTQSSRYLVKRTGEKVFLECVQDMDHENMFWYRQDPGLGLRLIYFSYDVKMKEKGDIPEGYSVSREKKERFSLILESASTNQTSMYLCASSTSTSGTGELFFGEGSRLTVL.

This clonotype was found a few times. The chain has TRBV12-3 or TRBV12-4 and TRBJ1-1; D is ambiguous. Trimming cost V 6 bases and J 0 bases, with 20 bases left between them. The CDR3 runs 17 residues. CDR3: CASSPLSPPGMNTEAFF. The DNA for the CDR3 is TGTGCCAGCAGCCCCCTGTCCCCGCCTGGGATGAACACTGAAGCTTTCTTT.

The chain recombines TRBV4-2 with TRBJ2-3; D not resolved. Germline CDR1 LGHNA, CDR2 YNFKEQ. The CDR3 has 14 residues. Trimming stripped 1 base from V and 2 bases from J, with 7 bases between. The CDR3 DNA reads as TGTGCCAGCAGCCAAGTCGTCAACACAGATACGCAGTATTTT. The encoded protein is CASSQVVNTDTQYF.